This entry describes one T cell receptor (beta chain). CDR3 length equals 11 residues. The V end lost 5 bases, the J end lost 11 bases, and 10 bases lay between the germline ends. Germline V gene lookup returns CDR1 SGHTA and CDR2 FQGTGA. Sequenced by immunoSEQ multiplex PCR; TCRdb stores in-frame clones only, minus some. The top ten hold around 0.49% of the sample, which has about 40,000 clones, about 88% seen once. This record belongs to a study of T cell changes during pregnancy in multiple sclerosis. The V call is TRBV7-3, the J call TRBJ2-1; the D gene is possibly TRBD2 (6 bases). This receptor was taken from a female donor with multiple sclerosis, enrolled in a pregnancy study. Sequenced here: CD4+ T cells from peripheral blood mononuclear cells, sampled in the first trimester of pregnancy. This CDR3 is CASSITSKQFF. CDR3 bases: TGTGCCAGCAGCATTACTAGCAAGCAGTTCTTC. The full variable domain, its missing parts supplied by reference TRBV7-3 and TRBJ2-1, is GAGVSQTPSNKVTEKGKYVELRCDPISGHTALYWYRQSLGQGPEFLIYFQGTGAADDSGLPNDRFFAVRPEGSVSTLKIQRTERGDSAVYLCASSITSKQFFGPGTRLTVL.